This T cell receptor (beta chain) was sequenced during a study of shared clonotypes between healthy human individuals. Study-level results: Researchers sampled blood only, noting tissue repertoires likely differ.

On this clone: Its target is unknown.

A deep-level run was used for the assay. As handled by the study authors: Sequence data from immunoSEQ were junction-only and lacked quality scores; consequently, filtering differed. Clones were read by immunoSEQ multiplex PCR, and TCRdb kept only the in-frame ones, dropping some. V and J calls and clone size are as listed in that table; D and trimming were resolved from the DNA. Here the sample spans millions of clones, 90% to 95% being singletons. The CDR3 runs 15 residues. The germline gives CDR1 SGHAT, CDR2 FQNNGV. V was clipped by 5 bases and J by 4 bases; unmatched bases: 7. The sequencing sample was made of naive CD4+ T cells sorted from blood. The subset is: CD45RA+ positively selected. The sequence came from a man younger than 30 in good health. V and J are TRBV11-2 and TRBJ1-2; 10 nucleotides agree with TRBD1. The CDR3 loop reads CASSPIRDRGYGYTF. Written as DNA, the CDR3 is TGTGCCAGCAGCCCTATCCGGGACAGGGGCTATGGCTACACCTTC.